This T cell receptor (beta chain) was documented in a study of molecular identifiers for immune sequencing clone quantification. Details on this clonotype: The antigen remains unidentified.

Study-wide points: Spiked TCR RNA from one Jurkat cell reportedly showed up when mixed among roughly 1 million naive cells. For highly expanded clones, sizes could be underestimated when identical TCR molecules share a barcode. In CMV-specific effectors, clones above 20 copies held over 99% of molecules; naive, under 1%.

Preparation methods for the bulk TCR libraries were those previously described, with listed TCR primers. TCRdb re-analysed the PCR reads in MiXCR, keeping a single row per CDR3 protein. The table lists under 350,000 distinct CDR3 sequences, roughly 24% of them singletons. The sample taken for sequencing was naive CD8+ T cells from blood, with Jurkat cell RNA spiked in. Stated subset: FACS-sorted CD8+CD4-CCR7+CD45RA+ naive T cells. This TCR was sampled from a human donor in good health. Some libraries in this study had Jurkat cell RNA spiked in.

CDR3 sequence reads: CASGFFLPNEQYF. The CDR3 DNA reads as TGTGCTAGTGGTTTCTTCCTTCCGAACGAGCAGTACTTC. This rearrangement joins TRBV12-5 to TRBJ2-7; D gene unclear. CDR3 length: 13 amino acids. Germline lookup yields CDR1 LGHNT and CDR2 FRNRAP. Trimming cost V 3 bases and J 5 bases, with 11 bases left between them.